The 24 T cell receptor beta chains in this list originate from one sample, sequenced in a study of T cells in narcolepsy (dated by TCRdb to 2016 to 2019). The library was obtained by the immunoSEQ multiplex PCR assay. The clones in this table, taken by TCRdb from immuneACCESS, are in-frame only. Not every clone is retained; where verified, under half of the shortfall comes from an unresolved V gene, and the cause of the rest is unknown. In this sample the table shows 25,000 to 35,000 clones, 90% of which occur a single time. The top ten constitute 1% to 1.5% of the sample. The sequenced material came from CD45RA- memory CD4+ T cells from PBMCs. The sample's cell subset or site label is to be understood as: memory T cells sorted ex vivo from peripheral blood. Source of these receptors: a human donor with narcolepsy.

V and J are TRBV5-4 and TRBJ2-7; 10 positions match TRBD2. The V gene end was trimmed by 5 bases and the J gene end by 2 bases; junction bases not matched to a gene: 13. The CDR3 sequence is 17 residues long. In germline, CDR1 is SGHNT, CDR2 YYREEE (reference sequence). The CDR3 sequence is CASSRSSGGTPTYEQYF. Here the CDR3 DNA reads TGTGCCAGCAGTCGTTCTAGCGGGGGTACCCCCACCTACGAGCAGTACTTC.

The V call is TRBV6-5, the J call TRBJ1-2; unclear D gene. The ends were cut back, 2 bases at V and 5 bases at J, with 6 bases in the middle. From germline, CDR1 is MNHEY and CDR2 SVGAGI. The CDR3 is made up of 12 amino acids. CDR3 region: CASSYPEYGYTF. Here the CDR3 DNA reads TGTGCCAGCAGTTACCCCGAATATGGCTACACCTTC.

This chain joins TRBV14 and TRBJ2-7; maybe TRBD1 (5 bases). CDR3 length equals 15 residues. V was pared by 1 base and J by 2 bases, with 12 bases between. Germline values: CDR1 SGHDN, CDR2 FVKESK. CDR3 in amino acids: CASSQVPGHPYEQYF. In nucleotides, the CDR3 is TGTGCCAGCAGCCAAGTTCCAGGGCATCCCTACGAGCAGTACTTC.

This clone was seen a single time. The V gene is TRBV5-6, the J gene TRBJ2-7; no definite D call. CDR3 length equals 13 residues. CDR1 is SGHDT and CDR2 is YYEEEE in the germline V gene. V lost 4 bases and J 2 bases, leaving 10 bases between the germline ends. In DNA form, the CDR3 reads TGTGCCAGCAGCCTGATTAGTGCCTACGAGCAGTACTTC. It is translated as CASSLISAYEQYF.

The V gene is TRBV30, the J gene TRBJ1-5; D possibly corresponds to TRBD1 (5 bases). V lost 2 bases and J 4 bases, leaving 18 bases between the germline ends. CDR3 length equals 16 residues. CDR1 is GTSNPN, CDR2 SVGIG, per germline (reference sequence). Written as DNA, the CDR3 is TGTGCCTGGAGTCACGCCGGGACTAGGGGAAATCAGCCCCAGCATTTT. It codes for CAWSHAGTRGNQPQHF.

The gene calls are TRBV14 and TRBJ2-6; D is ambiguous. From germline, CDR1 is SGHDN and CDR2 FVKESK. Trimming removed 1 base at V and 3 bases at J, with 4 bases between. The CDR3 contains 14 residues. CDR3 in DNA: TGTGCCAGCAGCCAAGGCGGTGGGGCCAACGTCCTGACTTTC. As protein: CASSQGGGANVLTF.

This clone came up a few times. The chain joins TRBV10-3 to TRBJ1-1, with 10 nucleotides matching TRBD1. Germline trimming cut 6 bases from V and 3 bases from J; bases unmatched to any gene: 4. This CDR3 spans 14 amino acids. Germline V gene data show CDR1 as ENHRY and CDR2 as SYGVKD. The CDR3 DNA is TGTGCCATCAGCGACAGGGGGCAAGACACTGAAGCTTTCTTT. It is translated as CAISDRGQDTEAFF.

The chain links TRBV7-9 to TRBJ2-3; D gene unclear. Germline V gene lookup returns CDR1 SEHNR and CDR2 FQNEAQ (reference sequence). V lost 5 bases and J lost 6, with 9 bases in between. The CDR3 loop spans 12 amino acids. The CDR3 DNA reads as TGTGCCAGCAGCCCCCTTGACGATACGCAGTATTTT. Amino acid sequence: CASSPLDDTQYF. The variable domain in full, completed from reference TRBV7-9 and TRBJ2-3, reads DTGVSQNPRHKITKRGQNVTFRCDPISEHNRLYWYRQTLGQGPEFLTYFQNEAQLEKSRLLSDRFSAERPKGSFSTLEIQRTEQGDSAMYLCASSPLDDTQYFGPGTRLTVL.

The V gene is TRBV4-2, the J gene TRBJ2-3; D is undetermined. V lost 0 bases, J lost 1 base, and 11 bases lay in between. The CDR3 sequence is 16 residues long. In germline, CDR1 is LGHNA, CDR2 YNFKEQ. The DNA of the CDR3 is TGTGCCAGCAGCCAAGATCGGAGTTTTGGCACAGATACGCAGTATTTT. Encoded protein: CASSQDRSFGTDTQYF.

The chain has TRBV6-1 and TRBJ1-2; possible D gene TRBD1, 5 bases. Germline V gene data show CDR1 as MNHNS and CDR2 as SASEGT. V was pared by 6 bases and J by 3 bases, with 14 bases between. The CDR3 runs to 14 residues. The CDR3 spells CASSRRTGDYGYTF. The CDR3 nucleotides are TGTGCCAGCAGCCGTCGGACGGGGGACTATGGCTACACCTTC.

V usage is TRBV19 and J usage is TRBJ2-1; D is perhaps TRBD2 (5 bases). The CDR3 sequence is 15 residues long. Germline V gene lookup returns CDR1 LNHDA and CDR2 SQIVND (reference sequence). The V end was cut by 4 bases, the J end by 4 bases, with 14 bases between. For the CDR3, the DNA is TGTGCCAGTAGTACAAAGCGGCCCTTGTACAATGAGCAGTTCTTC. This codes for CASSTKRPLYNEQFF.

The chain has TRBV6-5 and TRBJ1-2, with 7 bases matching TRBD1. V was clipped by 0 bases and J by 5 bases; unmatched bases: 3. This CDR3 has 14 amino acids. In germline, CDR1 is MNHEY, CDR2 SVGAGI. The CDR3 DNA follows: TGTGCCAGCAGTTACTCGGGCAGGGGGTATGGCTACACCTTC. Translated, it gives CASSYSGRGYGYTF.

J is TRBJ1-5 and V is TRBV27, with D possibly being TRBD1 (6 bases). V lost 3 bases to trimming and J lost 6 bases, with 12 bases between them. Germline CDR1 MNHEY, CDR2 SMNVEV (reference sequence). This CDR3 has 14 residues. The CDR3 coding sequence is TGTGCCAGCAGTTTGGACAGATTTGGTCAGCCCCAGCATTTT. The encoded protein is CASSLDRFGQPQHF.

Regarding this clone: Other nucleotide sequences in the sample specify the same CDR3. The chain couples TRBV28 to TRBJ2-5; D unresolved. The V end was cut by 2 bases, the J end by 2 bases, with 6 bases between. CDR3 length: 13 amino acids. Germline loops: CDR1 MDHEN, CDR2 SYDVKM. The CDR3 DNA reads TGTGCCAGCAGTTTAAGTCGACAAGAGACCCAGTACTTC. It codes for CASSLSRQETQYF.

The V and J genes are TRBV29-1 and TRBJ2-1; TRBD2 aligns across 10 bases. V lost 7 bases, J lost 4 bases, and 1 base stayed unmatched. The CDR3 runs to 12 residues. Germline CDR1 and CDR2: SQVTM and ANQGSEA. The CDR3 loop is CSGTSGYNEQFF. CDR3 nucleotide sequence: TGCAGCGGGACTAGCGGATACAATGAGCAGTTCTTC.

The chain recombines TRBV18 with TRBJ2-7, with D possibly TRBD1 on 6 matching bases. The germline CDR1 and CDR2 sequences are KGHSH and LQKENI. The V gene lost 4 bases and the J gene lost 5 bases, with 12 bases spanning the gap. This CDR3 is 13 amino acids long. This CDR3 reads CASSLKQGDEQYF. CDR3 bases: TGTGCCAGCTCACTTAAACAGGGAGACGAGCAGTACTTC.

The chain carries TRBV6-7 and TRBJ2-2, with D tentatively TRBD1 (6 bases). TRBV6-7 is placed among ORFs of uncertain function. Trimming left V 1 base short and J 5 bases short, with 17 bases between. This CDR3 comprises 17 residues. In DNA form, the CDR3 reads TGTGCCAGCAGTTACTATCCCCTCAACAGGGAAACCGGGGAGCTGTTTTTT. Amino acids: CASSYYPLNRETGELFF.

This chain links TRBV10-3 with TRBJ1-5; D is ambiguous. With 2 bases removed from V and 1 base from J, the gap between germline ends came to 15 bases. CDR1 is ENHRY and CDR2 is SYGVKD in the germline V gene. This CDR3 contains 17 residues. The CDR3: CAISEGVGLRSNQPQHF. The CDR3 nucleotides read TGTGCCATCAGTGAGGGGGTAGGCCTTAGGAGCAATCAGCCCCAGCATTTT.

This clone was detected only once. The CDR3 DNA reads TGCGCCAGCAGCTTGAGGAGGGGAGAGGGGACTAATGAAAAACTGTTTTTT. This encodes CASSLRRGEGTNEKLFF. The chain links TRBV5-1 to TRBJ1-4; a weak D match, TRBD1 (5 bases). V was trimmed by 1 base and J by 2 bases, leaving 15 bases between them. The germline V gene has CDR1 SGHRS and CDR2 YFSETQ. This CDR3 region has 17 residues.

Details on this clone: The same CDR3 arises from other DNA sequences in this sample as well. The rearrangement joins TRBV5-4 to TRBJ2-7; possibly TRBD1 for D (6 bases). Germline CDR1 reads SGHNT; CDR2 reads YYREEE (reference sequence). Trimming left V 3 bases short and J 4 bases short, with 17 bases between. The CDR3 consists of 15 residues. The CDR3 loop reads CASSSGQNNFYEQYF. CDR3 DNA: TGTGCCAGCAGCTCAGGACAGAATAATTTTTACGAGCAGTACTTC.

CDR3 residues: CASGQGWNSPLHF. DNA for the CDR3: TGTGCCAGCGGACAGGGCTGGAATTCACCCCTCCACTTT. The chain is built from TRBV19 and TRBJ1-6; 8 bases are shared with TRBD1. Germline loops: CDR1 LNHDA, CDR2 SQIVND (reference sequence). V lost 9 bases and J lost 7; bases outside the gene matches: 5. This CDR3 is built from 13 residues.

V gene TRBV7-2 combines with J gene TRBJ2-7, with 8 positions matching TRBD1. Per germline, CDR1 SGHTA and CDR2 FQGNSA. The V and J ends lost 2 bases and 3 bases, in that order; junction bases with no gene match: 6. The CDR3 is 15 amino acids. CDR3 residues: CASSLYPTGDYEQYF. DNA of the CDR3: TGTGCCAGCAGCTTATACCCGACAGGGGACTACGAGCAGTACTTC.

The V call is TRBV5-4, the J call TRBJ1-1; no definite D call. CDR1 and CDR2 (germline): SGHNT, YYREEE (reference sequence). Trimming took off 0 bases at V and 0 bases at J, with 9 bases between the two ends. The CDR3 spans 15 residues. CDR3 in DNA: TGTGCCAGCAGCTTGGAGCCGGCCATGAACACTGAAGCTTTCTTT. This codes for CASSLEPAMNTEAFF.

This chain joins TRBV7-2 and TRBJ2-6, with 10 bases fitting TRBD1. The germline CDR1 and CDR2 sequences are SGHTA and FQGNSA. This CDR3 has 18 residues. V gave up 4 bases and J gave up 0 bases; unmatched junction bases: 6. This CDR3 is CASSSPGQGHSGANVLTF. CDR3 nucleotide sequence: TGTGCCAGCAGCTCCCCGGGACAGGGGCACTCTGGGGCCAACGTCCTGACTTTC.